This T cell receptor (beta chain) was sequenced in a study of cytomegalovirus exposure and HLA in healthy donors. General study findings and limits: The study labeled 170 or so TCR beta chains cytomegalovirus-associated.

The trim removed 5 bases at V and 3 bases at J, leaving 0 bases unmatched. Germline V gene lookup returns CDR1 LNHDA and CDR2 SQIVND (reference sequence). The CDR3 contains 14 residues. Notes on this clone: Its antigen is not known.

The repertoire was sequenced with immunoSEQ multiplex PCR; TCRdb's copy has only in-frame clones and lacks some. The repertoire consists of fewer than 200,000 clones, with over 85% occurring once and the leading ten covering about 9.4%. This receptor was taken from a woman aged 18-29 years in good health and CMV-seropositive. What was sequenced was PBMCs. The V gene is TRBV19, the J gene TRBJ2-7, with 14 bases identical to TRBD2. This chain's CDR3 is CASSGTSGSYEQYF. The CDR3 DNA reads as TGTGCCAGTAGTGGGACTAGCGGGAGCTACGAGCAGTACTTC.